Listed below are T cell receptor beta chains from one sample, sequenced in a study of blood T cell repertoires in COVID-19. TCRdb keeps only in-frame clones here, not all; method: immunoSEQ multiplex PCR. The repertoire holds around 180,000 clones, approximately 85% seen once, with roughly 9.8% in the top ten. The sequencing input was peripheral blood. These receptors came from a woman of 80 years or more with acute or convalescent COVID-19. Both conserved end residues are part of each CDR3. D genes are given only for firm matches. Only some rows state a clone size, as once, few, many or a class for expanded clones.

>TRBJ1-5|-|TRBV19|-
CASTGYSNQPQHF
TGTGCCAGTACAGGGTATAGCAATCAGCCCCAGCATTTT
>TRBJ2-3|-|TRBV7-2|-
CASSPSGSDQDTQYF
TGTGCCAGCAGCCCTTCGGGTAGCGACCAGGATACGCAGTATTTT
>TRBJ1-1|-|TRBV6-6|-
CASIDWVNTEAFF
TGTGCCAGCATCGACTGGGTGAACACTGAAGCTTTCTTT
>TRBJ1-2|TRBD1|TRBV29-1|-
CSARQGGNYGYTF
TGCAGCGCCCGACAGGGCGGGAACTATGGCTACACCTTC
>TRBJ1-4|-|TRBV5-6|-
CASSLGFPGQTINEKLFF
TGTGCCAGCAGCTTGGGGTTTCCAGGACAGACGATTAATGAAAAACTGTTTTTT
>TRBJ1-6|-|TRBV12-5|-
CASGLYTTTSDNSPLHF
TGTGCTAGTGGTCTCTACACCACCACCAGCGATAATTCACCCCTCCACTTT
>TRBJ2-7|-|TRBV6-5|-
CASSYSPAGFSYEQYF
TGTGCCAGCAGTTACTCCCCCGCCGGTTTTTCCTACGAGCAGTACTTC
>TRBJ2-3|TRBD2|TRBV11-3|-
CASSPGLAGGTDTQYF
TGTGCCAGCAGCCCCGGACTAGCGGGGGGCACAGATACGCAGTATTTT
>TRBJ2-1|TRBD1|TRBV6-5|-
CASSPGQGYNEQFF
TGTGCCAGCAGCCCGGGACAGGGCTACAATGAGCAGTTCTTC
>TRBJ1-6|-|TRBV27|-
CASSFGRESSYNSPLHF
TGTGCCAGCAGTTTTGGTAGAGAGAGCTCCTATAATTCACCCCTCCACTTT
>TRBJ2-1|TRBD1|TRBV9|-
CASSGGRGLYNEQFF
TGTGCCAGCAGCGGGGGCAGGGGGCTCTACAATGAGCAGTTCTTC
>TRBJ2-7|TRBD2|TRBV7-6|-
CASSLVGGGSSYEQYF
TGTGCCAGCAGCTTAGTCGGCGGGGGAAGCTCCTACGAGCAGTACTTC
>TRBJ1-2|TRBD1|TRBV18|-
CASSLFSPDRGENYGYTF
TGTGCCAGCTCCCTCTTTTCCCCTGACAGGGGGGAGAACTATGGCTACACCTTC
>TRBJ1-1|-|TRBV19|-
CASSHTGNTEAFF
TGTGCCAGTAGCCATACAGGGAACACTGAAGCTTTCTTT
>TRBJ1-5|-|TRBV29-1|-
CSGPNKRGEVGQPQHF
TGCAGCGGCCCCAATAAGCGGGGAGAAGTTGGTCAGCCCCAGCATTTT
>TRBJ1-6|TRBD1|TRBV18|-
CASSPPQGANSPLHF
TGTGCCAGCTCACCACCGCAGGGGGCAAATTCACCCCTCCACTTT
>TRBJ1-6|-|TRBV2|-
CASRPNSVNSPLHF
TGTGCCAGCAGGCCGAACTCGGTTAATTCACCCCTCCACTTT
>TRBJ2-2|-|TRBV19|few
CASSISVRGTGELFF
TGTGCCAGTAGTATATCGGTTAGGGGCACCGGGGAGCTGTTTTTT
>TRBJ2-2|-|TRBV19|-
CASSIDPDSPNTGELFF
TGTGCCAGTAGTATAGACCCGGACAGCCCGAACACCGGGGAGCTGTTTTTT
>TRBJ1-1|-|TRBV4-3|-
CASSQTGNTEAFF
TGCGCCAGCAGCCAGACAGGGAACACTGAAGCTTTCTTT
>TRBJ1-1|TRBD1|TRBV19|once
CASSLTGGVSKAFF
TGTGCCAGTTCACTTACAGGGGGCGTCAGCAAGGCGTTTTTT
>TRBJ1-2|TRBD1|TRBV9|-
CASSAESRERGLGYTF
TGTGCCAGCAGCGCAGAATCCAGGGAAAGGGGGCTCGGCTACACCTTC
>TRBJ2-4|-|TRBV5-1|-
CASSSFGRGALAKNIQYF
TGCGCCAGCAGCTCCTTTGGACGGGGGGCCCTAGCCAAAAACATTCAGTACTTC
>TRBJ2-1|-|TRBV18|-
CASSIGAYNEQFF
TGTGCCAGCTCAATCGGGGCCTACAATGAGCAGTTCTTC
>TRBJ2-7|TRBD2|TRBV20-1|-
CSASTSGGAYEQYF
TGCAGTGCTAGTACTAGCGGAGGGGCCTACGAGCAGTACTTC
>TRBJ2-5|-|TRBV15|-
CATSRDLAARTQYF
TGTGCCACCAGCAGAGACCTCGCCGCCAGGACCCAGTACTTC
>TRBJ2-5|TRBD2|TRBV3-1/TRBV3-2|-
CASSVAGEGETQYF
TGTGCCAGCAGTGTAGCGGGAGAGGGAGAGACCCAGTACTTC
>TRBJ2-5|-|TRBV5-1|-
CASSLTTGQETQYF
TGCGCCAGCAGCTTGACGACAGGCCAAGAGACCCAGTACTTC
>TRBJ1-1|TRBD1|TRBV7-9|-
CASSYSGTGEAEAFF
TGTGCCAGCAGCTACTCCGGGACAGGGGAGGCTGAAGCTTTCTTT
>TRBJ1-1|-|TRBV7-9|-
CASSKGHPEAFF
TGTGCCAGCAGCAAGGGACACCCTGAAGCTTTCTTT
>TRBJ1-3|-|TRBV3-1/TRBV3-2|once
CASSLTGFGNTIYF
TGTGCCAGCAGCCTGACAGGCTTTGGAAACACCATATATTTT
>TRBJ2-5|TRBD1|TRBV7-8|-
CASSSHRGLEETQYF
TGTGCCAGCAGCTCGCACAGGGGGCTTGAGGAGACCCAGTACTTC
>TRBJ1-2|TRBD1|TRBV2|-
CASSAPPQGAAIGYTF
TGTGCCAGCAGTGCGCCTCCCCAGGGGGCGGCAATTGGCTACACCTTC
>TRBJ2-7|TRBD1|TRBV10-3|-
CAISEQGFEQYF
TGTGCCATCAGTGAACAGGGGTTCGAGCAGTACTTC
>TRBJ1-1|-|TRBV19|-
CASRTSTGGNTEAFF
TGTGCCAGTAGGACCTCGACAGGTGGCAACACTGAAGCTTTCTTT
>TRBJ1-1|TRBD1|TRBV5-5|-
CASSLGTGTGVTEAFF
TGTGCCAGCAGCTTGGGGACCGGGACAGGGGTTACTGAAGCTTTCTTT
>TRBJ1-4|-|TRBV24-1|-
CATSERAPPNEKLFF
TGTGCCACCAGTGAGAGGGCTCCTCCTAATGAAAAACTGTTTTTT
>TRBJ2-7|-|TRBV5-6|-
CASSAGQTYEQYF
TGTGCCAGCAGCGCCGGACAGACCTACGAGCAGTACTTC
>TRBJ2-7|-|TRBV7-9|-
CASSLAGAPHEQYF
TGTGCCAGCAGCTTAGCGGGGGCGCCCCACGAGCAGTACTTC
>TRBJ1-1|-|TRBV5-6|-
CASSLRRGNTEAFF
TGTGCCAGCAGCTTGCGAAGGGGGAACACTGAAGCTTTCTTT
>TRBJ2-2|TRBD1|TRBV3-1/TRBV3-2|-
CASSQVRRDRGTGELFF
TGTGCCAGCAGCCAAGTGAGGAGGGACAGGGGCACCGGGGAGCTGTTTTTT
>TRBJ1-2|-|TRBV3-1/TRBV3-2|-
CASSPLEGYGYTF
TGTGCCAGCAGCCCTCTTGAGGGCTATGGCTACACCTTC
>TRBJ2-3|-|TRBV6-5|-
CASSYLNTDTQYF
TGTGCCAGCAGTTACTTAAACACAGATACGCAGTATTTT
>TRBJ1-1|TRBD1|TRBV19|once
CASTLQRDREAFF
TGTGCCAGTACCCTCCAACGGGACAGAGAAGCTTTCTTT
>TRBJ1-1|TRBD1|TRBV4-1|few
CASRHAGGLVSEAFF
TGCGCCAGCAGACACGCAGGGGGCCTGGTCTCTGAAGCTTTCTTT
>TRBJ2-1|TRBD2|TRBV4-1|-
CASSQDLLAGGVGEQFF
TGCGCCAGCAGCCAAGATCTGCTAGCGGGGGGGGTCGGTGAGCAGTTCTTC
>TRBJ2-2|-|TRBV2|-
CASSDAGELFF
TGTGCCAGCAGTGACGCCGGGGAGCTGTTTTTT
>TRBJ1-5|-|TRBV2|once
CASRQGGGNQPQHF
TGTGCCAGCAGGCAGGGTGGGGGCAATCAGCCCCAGCATTTT
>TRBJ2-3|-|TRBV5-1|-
CASSKEGTDTQYF
TGCGCCAGCAGCAAGGAGGGCACAGATACGCAGTATTTT